This T cell receptor beta chain was sequenced during a study of shared clonotypes between healthy human individuals. General study points: Rarefaction showed sorted-subset sequencing was incomplete despite large depth.

The germline V gene encodes CDR1 SGDLS and CDR2 YYNGEE. Trimming removed 4 bases from V and 8 bases from J; junction bases left unmatched: 6. This CDR3 region has 14 residues. Naive CD8 populations comprised CD45RO-negative cells positively selected for CCR7, excluding terminally differentiated effector memory CD45RA+ cells. Points on this clone: Its antigen is unknown.

The assay was immunoSEQ multiplex PCR, and TCRdb's table has in-frame clones only and misses some. The sample lists just over 2,000,000 clones, 85% to 95% occurring once. Source material: naive CD8+ T cells sorted from blood. The V and J genes are TRBV9 and TRBJ1-6; 7 nucleotides align to TRBD1. The TCR originated in a man younger than 30 in good health. The chain's CDR3 is CASSLGTADSPLHF. CDR3 sequence (DNA): TGTGCCAGCAGCCTGGGGACAGCTGATTCACCCCTCCACTTT.